These 22 T cell receptor beta chains were sequenced from one sample in a study of T-cell reconstitution after alpha-beta-depleted transplantation in children. Preparing the TCRbeta library involved the use of unique molecular identifiers. TCRdb redid the calling of the PCR reads with MiXCR, one entry per CDR3 protein. The table lists about 200,000 distinct CDR3 sequences, under 8.5% of them singletons, with 4.5% to 6.5% in the top ten. Sample: PBMCs, taken before TCRalphabeta/CD19-depleted stem cell transplant. These receptors were collected from a boy under 10 years old with acute lymphoblastic leukemia, due to receive a stem cell transplant.

This clonotype has a handful of counts. V usage is TRBV12-3 or TRBV12-4 and J usage is TRBJ1-6, with D perhaps matching TRBD1 (5 bases). The CDR3 extends over 15 amino acids. The germline V and J ends were trimmed by 6 bases and 7 bases, with 16 bases remaining between them. The CDR3 region is CASRLGQGWNSPLHF. For the CDR3, the DNA is TGTGCCAGCAGGCTAGGTCAGGGATGGAATTCACCCCTCCACTTT.

This clonotype was detected ten times or more. The genes are TRBV20-1 and TRBJ2-1; 12 bases are a match to TRBD2. The germline CDR1 and CDR2 sequences are DFQATT and SNEGSKA (reference sequence). This CDR3 has 15 residues. The ends lost 0 bases at V and 6 bases at J; junction bases unmatched: 3. The CDR3 region is CSARDGTSGFNEQFF. Here the CDR3 DNA reads TGCAGTGCTAGAGACGGGACTAGCGGGTTCAATGAGCAGTTCTTC.

The chain couples TRBV5-6 to TRBJ2-7, with 11 positions matching TRBD1. With 4 bases clipped from V and 4 bases from J, the junction kept 7 bases outside the gene matches. The germline gives CDR1 SGHDT, CDR2 YYEEEE. The CDR3 length is 15 residues. CDR3 nucleotide sequence: TGTGCCAGCAGCGCCTTTGGGACAGGGGGTTACGAGCAGTACTTC. Residues: CASSAFGTGGYEQYF.

This clonotype was counted many times. This chain uses TRBV5-5 with TRBJ2-7; D is uncertain. The CDR3 is 13 amino acids. Trimming left V 2 bases short and J 2 bases short, with 8 bases between. The V gene's germline CDR1 is SGHKS and CDR2 YYEKEE (reference sequence). The CDR3 loop is CASSFPDTYEQYF. In DNA form, the CDR3 reads TGTGCCAGCAGCTTCCCAGATACCTACGAGCAGTACTTC.

This clonotype came up many times. The rearrangement links TRBV5-1 to TRBJ2-7; a weak D match, TRBD2 (6 bases). V was clipped by 0 bases and J by 6 bases, with 10 bases between them. CDR3 size: 13 residues. Germline V gene data show CDR1 as SGHRS and CDR2 as YFSETQ. The CDR3: CASSLGTTLEQYF. The CDR3 DNA reads TGCGCCAGCAGCTTGGGGACTACCCTCGAGCAGTACTTC.

V usage is TRBV10-2 and J usage is TRBJ1-1, with TRBD1 as a possible D gene (6 bases). Deletions cut 6 bases from V and 6 bases from J, with 14 bases between. The CDR3 is 13 amino acids. The germline V gene encodes CDR1 WSHSY and CDR2 SAAADI. The CDR3 coding sequence is TGCGCCAGCAGATCGACCCAGGGGCCTGAAGCTTTCTTT. Its translation: CASRSTQGPEAFF.

The sample holds a few counts of this clonotype. This chain connects TRBV5-1 to TRBJ2-5, with 8 bases lining up with TRBD2. The V gene end was trimmed by 4 bases and the J gene end by 3 bases; junction bases not matched to a gene: 11. The CDR3 is 16 residues long. Germline loops: CDR1 SGHRS, CDR2 YFSETQ. CDR3 loop: CASSPVSLRGEETQYF. CDR3 coding DNA: TGCGCCAGCAGCCCCGTTTCGTTGCGGGGGGAAGAGACCCAGTACTTC.

This clonotype was seen more than once but under ten times. This chain uses TRBV5-1 with TRBJ2-6, with D hard to call. Trimming took off 4 bases at V and 3 bases at J, with 8 bases between the two ends. The length of the CDR3 is 14 residues. The germline V gene has CDR1 SGHRS and CDR2 YFSETQ. As DNA, the CDR3 is TGCGCCAGCAGCGCCCATGGTGGGGCCAACGTCCTGACTTTC. Protein: CASSAHGGANVLTF.

The table lists this clonotype with many counts. The chain is built from TRBV6-5 and TRBJ2-7; D tentatively fits TRBD1 or TRBD2 (5 bases each). Germline V gene lookup returns CDR1 MNHEY and CDR2 SVGAGI. V dropped 5 bases and J dropped 2 bases, with 7 bases sitting between them. This CDR3 is 12 amino acids long. The CDR3, as DNA: TGTGCCAGCAGTAGGGGACCCTACGAGCAGTACTTC. It translates to CASSRGPYEQYF.

This chain links TRBV9 with TRBJ1-2; unclear D gene. Trimming cost V 3 bases and J 0 bases, with 12 bases left between them. CDR3 length: 15 amino acids. Per germline, CDR1 SGDLS and CDR2 YYNGEE. The CDR3, as DNA: TGTGCCAGCAGCGCAGAGCCAGGCCCTAACTATGGCTACACCTTC. Translated: CASSAEPGPNYGYTF.

This clonotype was counted ten times or more. The chain has TRBV27 and TRBJ2-7; 8 nucleotides agree with TRBD2. The CDR3 totals 13 residues. V dropped 10 bases and J dropped 4; count of bases not matched to a gene: 9. Germline V gene sequence: CDR1 MNHEY, CDR2 SMNVEV (reference sequence). CDR3 residues: CATGRAGVYEQYF. The CDR3 DNA reads TGTGCCACCGGTCGAGCGGGAGTATACGAGCAGTACTTC.

This clonotype was seen at least ten times. The chain employs TRBV29-1 and TRBJ1-3, with a tentative D call TRBD1 (6 bases). V lost 5 bases, J lost 0 bases, and 11 bases lay in between. Germline V CDR1 and CDR2: SQVTM, ANQGSEA. The length of the CDR3 is 14 residues. The CDR3 DNA follows: TGCAGCGTTAGCTCGGACAGCTCTGGAAACACCATATATTTT. It codes for CSVSSDSSGNTIYF.

This clonotype was detected a few times. V gene TRBV5-5 combines with J gene TRBJ1-4; perhaps TRBD1 as D (5 bases). Germline CDR1 SGHKS, CDR2 YYEKEE (reference sequence). V was pared by 1 base and J by 8 bases, with 9 bases between. The CDR3 sequence is 13 residues long. In DNA, the CDR3 is TGTGCCAGCAGCTTGACGACAGCCGAAAAACTGTTTTTT. Its translation: CASSLTTAEKLFF.

V usage is TRBV3-1 and J usage is TRBJ1-4; 8 bases agree with TRBD1. This CDR3 comprises 18 residues. Germline lookup yields CDR1 LGHDT and CDR2 YNNKEL (reference sequence). CDR3 in amino acids: CTISFVFGQGAVAEKLFF. The CDR3 nucleotides are TGTACCATCAGTTTTGTCTTCGGGCAGGGGGCCGTAGCTGAAAAACTGTTTTTT. Together with reference TRBV3-1 and TRBJ1-4, the CDR3 gives the full variable domain: DTAVSQTPKYLVTQMGNDKSIKCEQNLGHDTMYWYKQDSKKFLKIMFSYNNKELIINETVPNRFSPKSPDKAHLNLHINSLELGDSAVYFCTISFVFGQGAVAEKLFFGSGTQLSVL.

Details on this clonotype: Just one base apart from a much larger clone, this may be a read error. J is TRBJ2-1 and V is TRBV7-6, with 12 bases identical to TRBD2. Germline CDR1 is SGHVS and CDR2 is FNYEAQ. This CDR3 is 19 amino acids long. CDR3 in DNA: TGTGCCAGCAGCTTAGCGGCTAGCGGGGGGGCTAGCTCCTACAATGAGCAGTCCTTC. Protein: CASSLAASGGASSYNEQSF.

In its sample, this clonotype was seen many times. The gene calls are TRBV2 and TRBJ2-3; 7 nucleotides match TRBD1. V was clipped by 4 bases and J by 4 bases; unmatched bases: 8. CDR3 length equals 15 residues. Germline CDR1 reads SNHLY; CDR2 reads FYNNEI. CDR3 in amino acids: CASSAETGTADTQYF. Written as DNA, the CDR3 is TGTGCCAGCAGTGCTGAGACAGGGACCGCAGATACGCAGTATTTT.

This clonotype occurred a few times. The V call is TRBV12-3 or TRBV12-4, the J call TRBJ2-1; 7 bases agree with TRBD2. The trim removed 3 bases at V and 5 bases at J, leaving 7 bases unmatched. The CDR3 has 15 amino acids. CDR3 coding DNA: TGTGCCAGCAGTTTGGCGGGAGTAGGGCACAATGAGCAGTTCTTC. This translates into CASSLAGVGHNEQFF.

This clonotype appeared many times. The genes are TRBV4-3 and TRBJ2-2; D assignment may be TRBD1 or TRBD2 (5 bases each). Germline CDR1 reads LGHNA; CDR2 reads YSLEER. The CDR3 consists of 13 residues. V dropped 1 base and J dropped 11 bases, with 11 bases sitting between them. CDR3 region: CASSQAGPPELFF. The CDR3 nucleotides are TGCGCCAGCAGCCAAGCGGGGCCCCCAGAGCTGTTTTTT.

This clonotype occurred many times. The gene calls are TRBV6-2 or TRBV6-3 and TRBJ2-1; TRBD2 might be the D (6 bases). Looked up from germline, CDR1 is MNHEY and CDR2 is SVGEGT. This CDR3 is 16 amino acids long. The V end lost 6 bases, the J end lost 5 bases, and 20 bases lay between the germline ends. Here the CDR3 DNA reads TGTGCCAGCAGCAAACCGGTGGTAGCGGAGCACAATGAGCAGTTCTTC. Translated: CASSKPVVAEHNEQFF.

This clonotype was seen many times. The chain combines TRBV14 with TRBJ2-1; D call uncertain. This CDR3 contains 15 residues. The V gene lost 2 bases and the J gene lost 0 bases, with 8 bases spanning the gap. CDR1 and CDR2 (germline): SGHDN, FVKESK. The CDR3 reads CASSQLPSSYNEQFF. DNA of the CDR3: TGTGCCAGCAGCCAACTACCCAGCTCCTACAATGAGCAGTTCTTC.

This clonotype was detected many times. The chain carries TRBV10-3 and TRBJ2-5; D perhaps matches TRBD1 (5 bases). CDR1 ENHRY and CDR2 SYGVKD come from the germline V gene. This CDR3 contains 12 residues. V lost 4 bases, J lost 5 bases, and 8 bases lay in between. The CDR3 protein is CAISAQGETQYF. The CDR3, as DNA: TGTGCCATCAGTGCCCAGGGCGAGACCCAGTACTTC.

This clonotype was counted at least ten times. This sequence joins TRBV5-5 and TRBJ2-2; 9 bases map to TRBD1. V lost 4 bases, J lost 6 bases, and 13 bases stayed unmatched. The length of the CDR3 is 17 residues. Germline CDR1 SGHKS, CDR2 YYEKEE (reference sequence). CDR3 in amino acids: CASSPVATGGFAGELFF. CDR3 nucleotide sequence: TGTGCCAGCAGCCCAGTGGCGACAGGGGGTTTCGCCGGGGAGCTGTTTTTT.